These 15 T cell receptor beta chains came from one sample sequenced in a study of tumor-infiltrating lymphocytes in primary liver carcinoma. Constant-region priming of approximately 500 ng total RNA yielded TCR beta cDNA. Libraries of TCR beta came from three nested multiplex PCR rounds with slightly modified ARM-PCR. A C-beta reverse primer was combined with TRBV1-TRBV30 forward primers in the first two PCR rounds, and each round had approximately 10 cycles. TCRdb fed the multiplex PCR reads into MiXCR, producing one record per CDR3 protein. The sample gives approximately 110,000 distinct CDR3 sequences, less than 80% of which show up once; roughly 9% is in the top ten. Taking roughly 20-34 mg of unsorted bulk tissue, the authors co-extracted RNA and DNA. The source material was liver tumor tissue from sampling region 1. Subset given: tumor region T1, superior pole. Receptors originate from a woman aged 55-70 years with primary liver carcinoma and hepatitis B virus infection.

This clonotype appeared once. The chain has TRBV6-1 and TRBJ2-1; 7 bases are a match to TRBD2. The CDR3 is 13 residues long. The V segment lost 10 bases and the J segment 11 bases; nucleotides outside the gene matches: 14. CDR1 MNHNS and CDR2 SASEGT come from the germline V gene. CDR3 in amino acids: CATVWLAATQQFF. As DNA, the CDR3 is TGTGCCACAGTTTGGCTAGCGGCGACCCAGCAGTTCTTC.

The chain employs TRBV28 and TRBJ2-5, with TRBD2 matching over 8 bases. Germline CDR1 and CDR2: MDHEN and SYDVKM. The CDR3 loop spans 18 amino acids. The junction had 16 bases not matched to a gene; V was cut back by 5 bases and J by 2 bases. CDR3 DNA sequence: TGTGCCAGCAGTCACCCCTTGGGGGCGGGAGGATTACAAGAGACCCAGTACTTC. Protein sequence: CASSHPLGAGGLQETQYF.

V is TRBV5-6 and J is TRBJ1-1, with D hard to call. Germline V gene lookup returns CDR1 SGHDT and CDR2 YYEEEE. This CDR3 comprises 12 residues. Trimming pared 5 bases from V and 2 bases from J, leaving 7 bases between. In DNA form, the CDR3 reads TGTGCCAGCAGGTTAGACAACACTGAAGCTTTCTTT. Residues: CASRLDNTEAFF.

This sequence joins TRBV5-4 and TRBJ1-2; possibly TRBD1 for D (6 bases). The V and J ends lost 4 bases and 7 bases respectively, with 17 bases between them. The CDR3 is 14 amino acids. CDR1 is SGHNT and CDR2 is YYREEE in the germline V gene (reference sequence). The CDR3 sequence: CASSPERAGAGYTF. The CDR3 DNA follows: TGTGCCAGCAGCCCGGAAAGGGCGGGGGCTGGCTACACCTTC. Looking up the rest from reference TRBV5-4 and TRBJ1-2 gives the full variable domain: ETGVTQSPTHLIKTRGQQVTLRCSSQSGHNTVSWYQQALGQGPQFIFQYYREEENGRGNFPPRFSGLQFPNYSSELNVNALELDDSALYLCASSPERAGAGYTFGSGTRLTVV.

Concerning this clonotype: At one end, the junction sequence differs from germline, possibly due to a read error. The V gene is TRBV10-3, the J gene TRBJ2-3; 12 nucleotides match TRBD1. The germline V gene has CDR1 ENHRY and CDR2 SYGVKD. The CDR3 extends over 14 amino acids. In nucleotides, the CDR3 is TGTGCCATCACCGGGACAGGGGGCGCAGATATGCAGTATTTT. Protein product: CAITGTGGADMQYF.

V gene TRBV11-2 combines with J gene TRBJ2-1; D may match TRBD1 or TRBD2 (5 bases each). Germline V lookup: CDR1 SGHAT, CDR2 FQNNGV. With 3 bases removed from V and 0 bases from J, the gap between germline ends came to 9 bases. The CDR3 runs to 15 residues. The CDR3 DNA is TGTGCCAGCAGCTTTAACGGGACCTCCTACAATGAGCAGTTCTTC. Encoded protein: CASSFNGTSYNEQFF.

This clonotype was recorded many times. The chain recombines TRBV6-5 with TRBJ2-7; either TRBD1 or TRBD2 may supply D (6 bases each). Germline V gene lookup returns CDR1 MNHEY and CDR2 SVGAGI. This CDR3 region has 14 residues. Trimming took off 2 bases at V and 5 bases at J, with 13 bases between the two ends. Written as DNA, the CDR3 is TGTGCCAGCAGTTACGATCGGGGGCTGAACGAGCAGTACTTC. Protein: CASSYDRGLNEQYF.

This clonotype was recorded at least ten times. V usage is TRBV6-1 and J usage is TRBJ2-7, with 10 bases lining up with TRBD2. CDR3 size: 15 residues. The ends lost 3 bases at V and 3 bases at J; junction bases unmatched: 5. CDR1 and CDR2 (germline): MNHNS, SASEGT. The CDR3 nucleotides are TGTGCCAGCAGTGACGGTTCTAGCGGGAGCTACGAGCAGTACTTC. Amino acid sequence: CASSDGSSGSYEQYF.

This clonotype was observed at least ten times. This chain connects TRBV5-1 to TRBJ1-4; D unresolved. The CDR3 sequence is 17 residues long. Germline V lookup: CDR1 SGHRS, CDR2 YFSETQ. V shed 0 bases and J shed 3 bases, with 15 bases lying between them. CDR3 bases: TGCGCCAGCAGCTTGGGCCAAATCGGACTGGCTAATGAAAAACTGTTTTTT. Encoded protein: CASSLGQIGLANEKLFF.

This clonotype was found a few times. V is TRBV29-1 and J is TRBJ2-1; possible D gene TRBD1, 6 bases. Germline loops: CDR1 SQVTM, CDR2 ANQGSEA. The CDR3 extends over 14 amino acids. The CDR3 loop is CNVGTRSSYNEQFF. The CDR3 bases are TGCAACGTAGGGACAAGAAGCTCCTACAATGAGCAGTTCTTC.

As to this clonotype: At one end, the junction sequence differs from germline, possibly due to a read error. This chain connects TRBV11-3 to TRBJ2-1; tentatively, D is TRBD2 (5 bases). In germline, CDR1 is SGHNT, CDR2 YENEEA. The CDR3 runs to 17 residues. CDR3 region: CLSSLGFGGLSYNEQFF. CDR3 nucleotides: TGTCTCAGCAGCTTAGGGTTCGGCGGGCTTTCCTACAATGAACAGTTCTTC. The full variable domain, its missing parts supplied by reference TRBV11-3 and TRBJ2-1, is EAGVVQSPRYKIIEKKQPVAFWCNPISGHNTLYWYLQNLGQGPELLIRYENEEAVDDSQLPKDRFSAERLKGVDSTLKIQPAELGDSAVYLCLSSLGFGGLSYNEQFFGPGTRLTVL.

Note on this clonotype: This may arise from a read error, as a much more abundant clone is one base away. The chain links TRBV4-1 to TRBJ2-3; D is undetermined. V shed 2 bases and J shed 5 bases, with 14 bases lying between them. The germline V gene has CDR1 MGHRA and CDR2 YSYEKL. The CDR3 has 15 residues. The CDR3, as DNA: TGCGCCAGCAGCCAAAGTGGAGCCCGCATAGATACGCAGTATTTT. Protein: CASSQSGARIDTQYF.

With respect to this clonotype: Mismatch with germline at one junction end may stem from a read error. The J gene is TRBJ1-2, the V gene TRBV11-2, with D tentatively TRBD1 (6 bases). CDR3 size: 15 residues. Per germline, CDR1 SGHAT and CDR2 FQNNGV. The CDR3 spells CTSSLDGGSEYGYTF. The CDR3 DNA reads as TGTACCAGCAGCTTAGATGGGGGCAGCGAATATGGCTACACCTTC.

This clonotype showed up just once. A much larger clone differs by one base, so this may be a read error. The V call is TRBV12-3 or TRBV12-4, the J call TRBJ2-1; TRBD2 matches 8 bases. The CDR3 runs 13 residues. V gave up 6 bases and J gave up 2 bases; unmatched junction bases: 0. CDR3 amino acids: CASRTSAYNEQFF. Here the CDR3 DNA reads TGTGCCAGCAGGACTAGCGCCTACAATGAGCAGTTCTTC.

The count of this clonotype is one. The chain recombines TRBV5-1 with TRBJ2-7; D is unclear. Germline loops: CDR1 SGHRS, CDR2 YFSETQ. The ends were cut back, 6 bases at V and 0 bases at J, with 19 bases in the middle. CDR3 length: 16 residues. The CDR3 bases are TGCGCCAGCACCCTTGGAGACATCTCGAGCTCCTACGAGCAGTACTTC. Translation gives CASTLGDISSSYEQYF.